A single sample gave rise to the 32 T cell receptor beta chains below, sequenced in a study of long-term antiretroviral therapy in people with HIV. Researchers ran immunoSEQ v3.0 at survey level. Here immunoSEQ multiplex PCR was the method, and the copy in TCRdb shows in-frame clones only, minus some. The repertoire holds around 20,000 clones, with roughly 84% as singletons. Sequenced here: unsorted PBMCs, sampled 0.2 years before starting antiretroviral therapy. The source is a man aged 18 to 29 with HIV.

This clone was detected only a few times. The chain uses TRBV6-4 and TRBJ1-6, with D unclear. CDR1 and CDR2 from the germline V gene are MRHNA and SNTAGT. The CDR3 covers 13 residues. Between the trimmed V and J ends, which lost 1 base and 8 bases, there was a span of 6 bases. The DNA for the CDR3 is TGTGCCAGCAGTGACTTACCTGATTCACCCCTCCACTTT. It translates to CASSDLPDSPLHF.

The chain joins TRBV15 to TRBJ1-2; D is unclear. Trimming removed 2 bases at V and 1 base at J, with 11 bases between. This CDR3 has 15 amino acids. Germline V gene sequence: CDR1 LNHNV, CDR2 YYDKDF (reference sequence). This CDR3 is CATSRHRRDNYGYTF. The DNA for the CDR3 is TGTGCCACCAGCAGACACCGGCGGGATAACTATGGCTACACCTTC.

The chain employs TRBV2 and TRBJ1-2; D gene ambiguous. The CDR3 consists of 11 residues. The V gene's germline CDR1 is SNHLY and CDR2 FYNNEI. The germline V and J ends were trimmed by 7 bases and 10 bases, with 13 bases remaining between them. Written as DNA, the CDR3 is TGTGCCAGCAAAGAGGTCGGCGACTACACCTTC. Translated: CASKEVGDYTF.

The CDR3 loop reads CASSPGGSGGSRETQYF. The DNA of the CDR3 is TGTGCCAGCAGCCCAGGGGGGAGCGGGGGGAGTAGGGAGACCCAGTACTTC. J is TRBJ2-5 and V is TRBV9; TRBD2 matches 9 bases. The V and J ends lost 4 bases and 5 bases, in that order; junction bases with no gene match: 15. The CDR3 contains 17 residues. CDR1 is SGDLS, CDR2 YYNGEE, per germline.

The CDR3 sequence is CATHQGGYGNTIYF. The CDR3 bases are TGTGCCACCCACCAAGGAGGGTATGGAAACACCATATATTTT. V is TRBV7-2 and J is TRBJ1-3; D gene unclear. Trimming removed 10 bases at V and 3 bases at J, with 16 bases between. The CDR3 covers 14 residues. The germline V gene has CDR1 SGHTA and CDR2 FQGNSA.

J is TRBJ2-7 and V is TRBV15; D remains unclear. The CDR3 loop spans 13 amino acids. V was clipped by 2 bases and J by 3 bases, with 8 bases between them. Germline CDR1 LNHNV, CDR2 YYDKDF (reference sequence). In DNA form, the CDR3 reads TGTGCCACCAGCAGAAACAGAGACTACGAGCAGTACTTC. Translated, it gives CATSRNRDYEQYF.

V gene TRBV14 combines with J gene TRBJ2-1, with a possible D match to TRBD2 (6 bases). The V gene lost 0 bases and the J gene lost 2 bases, with 11 bases spanning the gap. Germline CDR1 SGHDN, CDR2 FVKESK. The CDR3 spans 16 residues. This CDR3 reads CASSQEERAAYNEQFF. The DNA for the CDR3 is TGTGCCAGCAGCCAAGAAGAGCGGGCCGCCTACAATGAGCAGTTCTTC.

On this clone itself: At one of its ends the junction is not consistent with the germline gene, which may arise from a read error. V usage is TRBV15 and J usage is TRBJ1-3, with D tentatively TRBD1 (5 bases). The germline CDR1 and CDR2 sequences are LNHNV and YYDKDF (reference sequence). The CDR3 runs to 12 residues. DNA of the CDR3: TGTGCCACCAGCGGGACCTCAAAGGGGAATAAATTT. The encoded protein is CATSGTSKGNKF.

The J gene is TRBJ1-1, the V gene TRBV5-6; TRBD1 matches 7 bases. CDR3 length: 14 residues. The junction had 10 bases not matched to a gene; V was cut back by 5 bases and J by 6 bases. Germline V gives CDR1 SGHDT, CDR2 YYEEEE. CDR3 sequence reads: CASREYRGRPEAFF. In nucleotides, the CDR3 is TGTGCCAGCAGGGAATACAGGGGTAGGCCTGAAGCTTTCTTT.

The chain has TRBV6-5 and TRBJ1-1; tentatively, D is TRBD1 (5 bases). Germline CDR1 and CDR2: MNHEY and SVGAGI. Trimming left V 2 bases short and J 4 bases short, with 8 bases between. The CDR3 is 13 amino acids. The CDR3 sequence is CASSYRGITEAFF. The DNA for the CDR3 is TGTGCCAGCAGTTACCGGGGGATCACTGAAGCTTTCTTT.

V usage is TRBV5-6 and J usage is TRBJ2-1; D gene ambiguous. V was pared by 4 bases and J by 0 bases, with 17 bases between. Per the germline V gene, CDR1 is SGHDT and CDR2 is YYEEEE. The CDR3 spans 17 residues. CDR3 sequence (DNA): TGTGCCAGCAGCGACGGGCTTTACCCTAACTCCTACAATGAGCAGTTCTTC. Its translation: CASSDGLYPNSYNEQFF. The whole variable domain, filled in from reference TRBV5-6 and TRBJ2-1, reads DAGVTQSPTHLIKTRGQQVTLRCSPKSGHDTVSWYQQALGQGPQFIFQYYEEEERQRGNFPDRFSGHQFPNYSSELNVNALLLGDSALYLCASSDGLYPNSYNEQFFGPGTRLTVL.

The gene calls are TRBV29-1 and TRBJ2-3, with a weak D call TRBD1 (6 bases). This CDR3 is built from 14 residues. Germline assignment: CDR1 SQVTM and CDR2 ANQGSEA. Trimming stripped 1 base from V and 5 bases from J, with 13 bases between. This CDR3 reads CSVEAAQGLDTQYF. CDR3 nucleotides: TGCAGCGTTGAAGCGGCGCAGGGGCTAGATACGCAGTATTTT.

CDR3 amino acids: CASSYSQGDYGYTF. DNA of the CDR3: TGTGCCAGCAGTTACTCTCAGGGGGACTATGGCTACACCTTC. The V gene is TRBV6-5, the J gene TRBJ1-2; 7 nucleotides line up with TRBD1. Trimming took 0 bases from V and 3 from J; bases not matched to a gene: 1. There are 14 residues in the CDR3. Germline CDR1 is MNHEY and CDR2 is SVGAGI.

The chain links TRBV28 to TRBJ1-2; D gene uncertain. The CDR3 totals 13 residues. Deletions cut 5 bases from V and 8 bases from J, with 15 bases between. Germline V gene lookup returns CDR1 MDHEN and CDR2 SYDVKM. The CDR3 region is CASSLQWVRGYTF. DNA of the CDR3: TGTGCCAGCAGTCTCCAATGGGTTCGGGGCTACACCTTC.

V and J are TRBV2 and TRBJ1-5, with D possibly matching TRBD1 (6 bases). Trimming left V 8 bases short and J 6 bases short, with 20 bases between. In germline, CDR1 is SNHLY, CDR2 FYNNEI. The CDR3 is made up of 15 amino acids. The CDR3 protein is CASSLWATGIQPQHF. As DNA, the CDR3 is TGTGCCAGCTCCCTGTGGGCGACAGGCATTCAGCCCCAGCATTTT. Filled out from reference TRBV2 and TRBJ1-5, the complete variable domain reads EPEVTQTPSHQVTQMGQEVILRCVPISNHLYFYWYRQILGQKVEFLVSFYNNEISEKSEIFDDQFSVERPDGSNFTLKIRSTKLEDSAMYFCASSLWATGIQPQHFGDGTRLSIL.

A single count supports this clone. V usage is TRBV6-5 and J usage is TRBJ2-7, with D maybe TRBD2 (7 bases). Trimming left V 5 bases short and J 7 bases short, with 15 bases between. CDR3 size: 13 residues. CDR1 MNHEY and CDR2 SVGAGI come from the germline V gene. The CDR3 DNA follows: TGTGCCAGCAGTGAGGGGGGGGGTTTTGAGCAGTACTTC. Encoded protein: CASSEGGGFEQYF.

The CDR3 DNA is TGTGCCAGCAGACTCAGGGGGGATAGGACCTACGAGCAGTACTTC. Translation: CASRLRGDRTYEQYF. The V call is TRBV27, the J call TRBJ2-7; the D gene is possibly TRBD1 (7 bases). The CDR3 runs to 15 residues. V lost 6 bases and J 2 bases, leaving 17 bases between the germline ends. Germline V gene lookup returns CDR1 MNHEY and CDR2 SMNVEV (reference sequence).

V gene TRBV6-4 combines with J gene TRBJ2-3; 10 bases are shared with TRBD2. V lost 4 bases to trimming and J lost 6 bases; unmatched junction nucleotides: 4. Looked up from germline, CDR1 is MRHNA and CDR2 is SNTAGT. The length of the CDR3 is 14 residues. CDR3 nucleotides: TGTGCCAGCAGTGCTAGCGGGGGCCCGGATACGCAGTATTTT. It yields the protein CASSASGGPDTQYF.

CDR3 in DNA: TGTGCCGCCCGGACAGGGGAAAGAAAGCAGTACTTC. It specifies CAARTGERKQYF. The chain recombines TRBV6-5 with TRBJ2-7, with 9 nucleotides matching TRBD1. CDR3 length equals 12 residues. The germline V gene has CDR1 MNHEY and CDR2 SVGAGI. V gave up 11 bases and J gave up 8 bases; unmatched junction bases: 10.

This clone was counted once. The chain employs TRBV6-5 and TRBJ2-2; 7 bases agree with TRBD2. Unmatched junction bases numbered 7, after V lost 7 bases and J lost 5 bases. Per the germline V gene, CDR1 is MNHEY and CDR2 is SVGAGI. The CDR3 runs 14 residues. The CDR3 sequence is CASIGTGGTGELFF. DNA of the CDR3: TGTGCCAGCATTGGCACCGGGGGGACCGGGGAGCTGTTTTTT.

V usage is TRBV28 and J usage is TRBJ2-3; perhaps D is TRBD1 or TRBD2 (6 bases each). The CDR3 is 16 residues long. The V gene lost 6 bases and the J gene lost 2 bases, with 18 bases spanning the gap. Germline V gene data show CDR1 as MDHEN and CDR2 as SYDVKM. In nucleotides, the CDR3 is TGTGCCAGCAGCTCTCCCCGGGGGCCTTTCACAGATACGCAGTATTTT. It specifies CASSSPRGPFTDTQYF.

The chain links TRBV25-1 to TRBJ2-3; 9 bases are shared with TRBD2. This CDR3 has 16 amino acids. Trimming took 2 bases from V and 3 from J; bases not matched to a gene: 6. Looked up from germline, CDR1 is MGHDK and CDR2 is SYGVNS. The CDR3 DNA is TGTGCCAGCAGTGAAGCTAGCGGGGTGCGAACAGATACGCAGTATTTT. Its protein product is CASSEASGVRTDTQYF.

This rearrangement joins TRBV6-5 to TRBJ2-1, with 7 bases fitting TRBD2. The V gene end was trimmed by 2 bases and the J gene end by 7 bases; junction bases not matched to a gene: 8. Germline-derived CDR1 and CDR2 are MNHEY and SVGAGI. The CDR3 extends over 15 amino acids. The CDR3, as DNA: TGTGCCAGCAGTTACGAGGCGGGAGCTATAAATGAGCAGTTCTTC. This gives the protein CASSYEAGAINEQFF.

This clone has just one count. Different DNA sequences within this sample yield the same CDR3. The CDR3 nucleotides read TGTGCCAGCAGCCTTAGCGGGGACCAAGAGACCCAGTACTTC. Its translation: CASSLSGDQETQYF. The rearrangement uses TRBV13 and TRBJ2-5, with TRBD2 matching over 8 bases. The V and J ends lost 5 bases and 0 bases, in that order; junction bases with no gene match: 2. Germline V gene data show CDR1 as PRHDT and CDR2 as FYEKMQ (reference sequence). This CDR3 contains 14 residues.

This chain links TRBV2 with TRBJ2-7; 8 bases agree with TRBD1. J was trimmed by 2 bases and V by 4 bases; bases with no gene match: 13. Germline assignment: CDR1 SNHLY and CDR2 FYNNEI. The CDR3 runs 17 residues. CDR3 amino acids: CASSGARLGQATYEQYF. For the CDR3, the DNA is TGTGCCAGCAGTGGAGCCCGTTTGGGACAGGCCACCTACGAGCAGTACTTC. Supplemented by reference TRBV2 and TRBJ2-7, the full variable domain reads EPEVTQTPSHQVTQMGQEVILRCVPISNHLYFYWYRQILGQKVEFLVSFYNNEISEKSEIFDDQFSVERPDGSNFTLKIRSTKLEDSAMYFCASSGARLGQATYEQYFGPGTRLTVT.

The chain has TRBV19 and TRBJ1-2; 7 positions agree with TRBD1. The trim removed 5 bases at V and 8 bases at J, leaving 11 bases unmatched. Germline loops: CDR1 LNHDA, CDR2 SQIVND (reference sequence). This CDR3 spans 14 amino acids. CDR3 coding DNA: TGTGCCAGTAGTCCCTCCGGTCAGGGGGGCGGCTACACCTTC. It codes for CASSPSGQGGGYTF.

The chain uses TRBV18 and TRBJ1-1, with 8 bases identical to TRBD1. After removal of 6 bases from V and 3 bases from J, the junction contained 3 bases not matched to a gene. In germline, CDR1 is KGHSH, CDR2 LQKENI. This CDR3 contains 13 residues. This CDR3 reads CASSRGRDTEAFF. CDR3 nucleotide sequence: TGTGCCAGCTCCAGGGGGCGCGACACTGAAGCTTTCTTT.

The V and J genes are TRBV14 and TRBJ2-1, with D unclear. Germline values: CDR1 SGHDN, CDR2 FVKESK. V shed 1 base and J shed 3 bases, with 10 bases lying between them. The CDR3 has 15 residues. Here the CDR3 reads CASSQGDGYYNEQFF. CDR3 nucleotide sequence: TGTGCCAGCAGCCAAGGCGACGGATACTACAATGAGCAGTTCTTC.

This rearrangement joins TRBV2 to TRBJ2-5; 9 bases map to TRBD2. CDR1 is SNHLY and CDR2 is FYNNEI in the germline V gene. J gave up 6 bases and V 7 bases, and 6 bases lay outside the gene matches. This CDR3 region has 13 residues. CDR3 amino acids: CASMAGGYKTQYF. DNA of the CDR3: TGTGCCAGCATGGCGGGGGGGTATAAGACCCAGTACTTC.

The chain joins TRBV19 to TRBJ1-1, with unresolved D. V lost 3 bases, J lost 1 base, and 6 bases lay in between. The germline V gene encodes CDR1 LNHDA and CDR2 SQIVND (reference sequence). The CDR3 has 13 amino acids. Here the CDR3 DNA reads TGTGCCAGTAGTATGGGAGAGAACACTGAAGCTTTCTTT. Its protein is CASSMGENTEAFF.

This clone is labeled large. The chain combines TRBV5-5 with TRBJ2-5, with 11 bases identical to TRBD2. Germline V gene data show CDR1 as SGHKS and CDR2 as YYEKEE (reference sequence). Trimming at V came to 3 bases and at J to 3 bases, leaving 1 base not matched to a gene. This CDR3 region has 14 residues. The CDR3 region is CASSWGLAEETQYF. The CDR3 coding sequence is TGTGCCAGCAGCTGGGGACTAGCGGAAGAGACCCAGTACTTC.

The chain joins TRBV27 to TRBJ2-2; 8 nucleotides agree with TRBD2. This CDR3 region has 15 residues. V trimming: 6 bases; J trimming: 3 bases; junction bases outside the gene matches: 6. The germline CDR1 and CDR2 sequences are MNHEY and SMNVEV (reference sequence). The CDR3 here is CASRAGVGDTGELFF. The CDR3 DNA reads TGTGCCAGCAGAGCGGGAGTCGGGGACACCGGGGAGCTGTTTTTT.